This T cell receptor beta chain was obtained from a study of T cells after yellow fever vaccination. MiXCR, applied by TCRdb to the 5' RACE reads, yields one record per CDR3 protein. The data contain 500,000 to 650,000 distinct CDR3 sequences, less than 20% of them singletons. Per germline, CDR1 MNHEY and CDR2 SVGEGT. This CDR3 is built from 14 residues. V lost 6 bases to trimming and J lost 5 bases; unmatched junction nucleotides: 7. V is TRBV6-2 or TRBV6-3 and J is TRBJ2-5; 9 nucleotides align to TRBD2. The TCR was taken from a man in his late teens or twenties who received the YFV17D yellow fever vaccine. The specimen was PBMCs, collected more than 4 days after the first yellow fever vaccination. CDR3 in DNA: TGTGCCAGCAGCCGCGGGGGGGGCCGGGAGACCCAGTACTTC. Its translation: CASSRGGGRETQYF.